The entry below describes one T cell receptor beta chain. Antigen unknown. The entry originates in a study of T cells in localized non-small cell lung cancer. Method: immunoSEQ multiplex PCR; TCRdb's copy keeps in-frame clones and lacks some. The sample includes approximately 70,000 clones, roughly 90% of them seen just once. Between the trimmed V and J ends, which lost 5 bases and 3 bases, there was a span of 11 bases. The CDR3 runs 13 residues. Germline V gives CDR1 SGHRS, CDR2 YFSETQ. Points from the study as a whole: There was higher T cell clonality in uninvolved adjacent lung than in tumor, and it was highest there.

Sample: peripheral blood, taken before any cancer treatment. The TCR comes from a male donor aged 60 or older with stage III squamous cell lung carcinoma. J is TRBJ1-1 and V is TRBV5-1, with no clear D. In DNA form, the CDR3 reads TGCGCCAGCAGGGATCAGGCGGACACTGAAGCTTTCTTT. Translating gives CASRDQADTEAFF.